The source of this T cell receptor (beta chain) is a study of OX40 agonist ivuxolimab in advanced cancers. Study at large: Ivuxolimab, which patients received intravenously every 2 weeks, was dosed at 0.01 to 10 mg/kg. Those enrolled were approximately 87% male, with a mean age of roughly 60 years and ages from 23 to 79. Study findings and constraints: People who partly responded at 0.1-3.0 mg/kg had some of the least clonal expansion seen.

The length of the CDR3 is 14 residues. CDR1 is MRHNA, CDR2 SNTAGT, per germline. Trimming stripped 2 bases from V and 2 bases from J, with 10 bases between. Generated by immunoSEQ multiplex PCR, the TCRdb table keeps only in-frame clones and is missing some. The table lists about 73,000 clones, 86% of them singletons. Comment on this clone: Its target is not known.

At baseline, cycle 4 day 1, and cycle 7 day 1, blood was sampled. Sequenced here: CD4+ or CD8+ T cells sorted from blood, sampled in a trial of the OX40 agonist ivuxolimab. This clonotype was sampled from an adult with an advanced solid tumor such as melanoma, head and neck, liver or kidney cancer. This chain links TRBV6-4 with TRBJ2-7; D not certain. CDR3 in amino acids: CASSDTETTYEQYF. The DNA of the CDR3 is TGTGCCAGCAGTGACACAGAAACCACCTACGAGCAGTACTTC.